The present TCR beta chain was sequenced within a study of PD-L1 blockade in urothelial cancer. The assay was immunoSEQ multiplex PCR, and TCRdb's table has in-frame clones only and misses some. The sample records 98,000 or so clones, nearly 90% being singletons. Germline trimming cut 6 bases from V and 2 bases from J; bases unmatched to any gene: 3. CDR3 length: 14 amino acids. Germline V gene sequence: CDR1 ENHRY, CDR2 SYGVKD. Time point: pretreatment peripheral blood. This sample comprised PBMCs, obtained around atezolizumab (anti-PD-L1) treatment. The clonotype was recovered from a man aged 55 to 69 with urothelial cancer. The chain joins TRBV10-3 to TRBJ2-3; 9 bases agree with TRBD2. DNA of the CDR3: TGTGCCATCAGGTCTAGCGGGACCACAGATACGCAGTATTTT. Translating gives CAIRSSGTTDTQYF.